This entry lists 11 T cell receptor beta chains sequenced from one sample in a study of T-cell reconstitution after alpha-beta-depleted transplantation in children. A library of TCRbeta sequences, prepared with unique molecular identifiers, was generated. MiXCR, run by TCRdb on the PCR reads, gives a single entry per CDR3 protein. The sample lists around 500,000 distinct CDR3 sequences, 12% seen once, with about 5.4% in the top ten. The specimen comprised PBMCs from the stem cell graft donor, sampled from the stem cell graft. These receptors were taken from a human donor who donated a stem cell graft to a child with combined immunodeficiency.

This clonotype was observed a handful of times. This chain joins TRBV15 and TRBJ2-5; 7 bases line up with TRBD1. Germline values: CDR1 LNHNV, CDR2 YYDKDF (reference sequence). CDR3 length: 14 residues. J gave up 4 bases and V 4 bases, and 6 bases lay outside the gene matches. The chain's CDR3 is CATSTTGLGETQYF. CDR3 DNA: TGTGCCACCAGCACGACAGGGCTGGGAGAGACCCAGTACTTC. Full variable domain (outside the CDR3, taken from reference TRBV15 and TRBJ2-5): DAMVIQNPRYQVTQFGKPVTLSCSQTLNHNVMYWYQQKSSQAPKLLFHYYDKDFNNEADTPDNFQSRRPNTSFCFLDIRSPGLGDTAMYLCATSTTGLGETQYFGPGTRLLVL.

This clonotype was observed a handful of times. The chain couples TRBV6-2 or TRBV6-3 to TRBJ2-1; 8 bases agree with TRBD2. Germline assignment: CDR1 MNHEY and CDR2 SVGEGT. The CDR3 has 14 amino acids. V was clipped by 3 bases and J by 7 bases; unmatched bases: 5. The CDR3, as DNA: TGTGCCAGCAGTTATTGGCGGGGGGAGAATGAGCAGTTCTTC. Translating it yields CASSYWRGENEQFF.

The gene calls are TRBV7-3 and TRBJ2-2; 10 positions agree with TRBD2. The CDR3 length is 19 residues. Trimming took 5 bases from V and 4 from J; bases not matched to a gene: 16. Per the germline V gene, CDR1 is SGHTA and CDR2 is FQGTGA. The CDR3 is CASSEGQSLAGGPTGELFF. The CDR3 nucleotides read TGTGCCAGCAGCGAAGGGCAGAGTTTAGCGGGGGGCCCCACCGGGGAGCTGTTTTTT.

The chain recombines TRBV12-3 or TRBV12-4 with TRBJ1-1; D remains ambiguous. The CDR3 consists of 12 residues. V was trimmed by 6 bases and J by 1 base, leaving 6 bases between them. The CDR3 protein is CASRAANTEAFF. CDR3 coding DNA: TGTGCCAGCAGGGCCGCGAACACTGAAGCTTTCTTT.

The V call is TRBV18, the J call TRBJ2-1; D is uncertain. V was clipped by 0 bases and J by 7 bases, with 10 bases between them. The CDR3 is made up of 14 amino acids. CDR1 and CDR2 (germline): KGHSH, LQKENI. The CDR3: CASSPPAMGNEQFF. CDR3 nucleotide sequence: TGTGCCAGCTCACCACCGGCCATGGGGAATGAGCAGTTCTTC.

The CDR3 region is CAISSSVDEKLFF. The DNA of the CDR3 is TGTGCCATCAGTTCCTCGGTGGATGAAAAACTGTTTTTT. This chain joins TRBV10-3 and TRBJ1-4; D unclear. The CDR3 loop spans 13 amino acids. V lost 5 bases and J lost 6, with 10 bases in between. Germline values: CDR1 ENHRY, CDR2 SYGVKD.

The genes are TRBV7-9 and TRBJ2-2, with TRBD2 matching 8 bases. This CDR3 is built from 15 residues. CDR1 and CDR2 (germline): SEHNR, FQNEAQ (reference sequence). With 2 bases clipped from V and 6 bases from J, the junction kept 5 bases outside the gene matches. DNA for the CDR3: TGTGCCAGCAGCTTATCCAGCGGGAGCCCCGGGGAGCTGTTTTTT. Encoded protein: CASSLSSGSPGELFF.

V usage is TRBV2 and J usage is TRBJ2-7; the D is unclear. The germline V gene encodes CDR1 SNHLY and CDR2 FYNNEI. This CDR3 has 15 amino acids. Between the trimmed V and J ends, which lost 8 bases and 5 bases, there was a span of 22 bases. CDR3 coding DNA: TGTGCCAGCGGCCGCCTCCGGTTTGATGAGAACGAGCAGTACTTC. It codes for CASGRLRFDENEQYF.

There are a few counts of this clonotype. The chain couples TRBV12-3 or TRBV12-4 to TRBJ2-1, with 9 nucleotides matching TRBD2. The V gene end was trimmed by 3 bases and the J gene end by 4 bases; junction bases not matched to a gene: 7. The CDR3 is 16 amino acids. The CDR3 DNA reads as TGTGCCAGCAGTTTTGAGACTAGCGGACTATACAATGAGCAGTTCTTC. It encodes CASSFETSGLYNEQFF.

The J gene is TRBJ2-7, the V gene TRBV7-6; either TRBD1 or TRBD2 may supply D (5 bases each). This CDR3 spans 12 amino acids. Germline lookup yields CDR1 SGHVS and CDR2 FNYEAQ. V was cut by 5 bases and J by 7 bases, with 12 bases left in between. CDR3 sequence: CASSKGTGEQYF. The CDR3 DNA is TGTGCCAGCAGCAAGGGGACGGGAGAGCAGTACTTC.

The rearrangement joins TRBV7-6 to TRBJ2-5; 11 bases are a match to TRBD2. Trimming cost V 5 bases and J 7 bases; bases outside gene matches: 9. This CDR3 region has 15 residues. Germline values: CDR1 SGHVS, CDR2 FNYEAQ. The CDR3: CASSILAGGVGTQYF. CDR3 bases: TGTGCCAGCAGCATCCTAGCGGGGGGTGTCGGGACCCAGTACTTC. Complete variable domain (other parts from reference TRBV7-6 and TRBJ2-5): GAGVSQSPRYKVTKRGQDVALRCDPISGHVSLYWYRQALGQGPEFLTYFNYEAQQDKSGLPNDRFSAERPEGSISTLTIQRTEQRDSAMYRCASSILAGGVGTQYFGPGTRLLVL.